One sample yielded the 18 T cell receptor beta chains listed below, sequenced in a study of CD8 T cells in ankylosing spondylitis. Each CDR3 protein is one row after TCRdb ran MiXCR on the 5' RACE reads. The repertoire has 250,000 to 300,000 distinct CDR3 sequences, roughly 20% of them found once; the top ten carry roughly 8.3%. Sequenced sample: blood, either unsorted or a sorted T cell fraction (not recorded which). The receptors originated from a male donor with ankylosing spondylitis or in good health (not recorded which).

The chain recombines TRBV7-7 with TRBJ2-3; no definite D call. The CDR3 totals 13 residues. Trimming shortened V by 6 bases and J by 3 bases, and 10 bases separated the two germline ends. Germline V CDR1 and CDR2: SSHAT, FNYEAQ (reference sequence). CDR3 sequence: CASSRVVTDTQYF. In nucleotides, the CDR3 is TGTGCCAGCAGTCGTGTGGTGACAGATACGCAGTATTTT.

In its sample, this clonotype was seen many times. The chain has TRBV28 and TRBJ2-7, with D perhaps TRBD2 (5 bases). Trimming pared 7 bases from V and 2 bases from J, leaving 15 bases between. This CDR3 is 14 amino acids long. CDR1 MDHEN and CDR2 SYDVKM come from the germline V gene. This chain's CDR3 is CASIPTGGPYEQYV. CDR3 DNA: TGTGCCAGCATCCCCACTGGCGGGCCCTACGAGCAGTACGTC.

This clonotype was seen ten or more times. V is TRBV5-1 and J is TRBJ1-3; TRBD1 might be the D (5 bases). Per germline, CDR1 SGHRS and CDR2 YFSETQ. V was pared by 4 bases and J by 0 bases, with 14 bases between. The CDR3 is 16 residues long. The CDR3 loop is CASSRGDRSSGNTIYF. The CDR3 nucleotides read TGCGCCAGCAGCAGAGGGGACCGAAGCTCTGGAAACACCATATATTTT.

This clonotype was seen at least ten times. V gene TRBV7-9 combines with J gene TRBJ2-3; D is unresolved. The CDR3 has 11 residues. The V and J ends lost 4 bases and 4 bases respectively, with 3 bases between them. Germline V gives CDR1 SEHNR, CDR2 FQNEAQ (reference sequence). This CDR3 reads CASSSPDTQYF. The CDR3 nucleotides read TGTGCCAGCAGCTCCCCAGATACGCAGTATTTT.

Only a few counts were recorded for this clonotype. This chain connects TRBV20-1 to TRBJ2-3; 9 bases agree with TRBD2. Per the germline V gene, CDR1 is DFQATT and CDR2 is SNEGSKA (reference sequence). V was clipped by 3 bases and J by 6 bases; unmatched bases: 7. The CDR3 runs 14 residues. The CDR3 spells CSASAGTSPDTQYF. CDR3 bases: TGCAGTGCTAGCGCCGGGACTAGCCCCGATACGCAGTATTTT.

CDR3 protein: CASEGLAGVRETQYF. The CDR3 nucleotides read TGTGCCAGCGAGGGGCTAGCGGGAGTCAGGGAGACCCAGTACTTC. The gene calls are TRBV2 and TRBJ2-5, with TRBD2 matching 10 bases. In germline, CDR1 is SNHLY, CDR2 FYNNEI. Losses at the gene ends were 8 bases for V and 5 bases for J; bases not matched to a gene: 11. The CDR3 is 15 amino acids.

The chain is built from TRBV7-6 and TRBJ2-1, with D perhaps assigned TRBD1 or TRBD2 (6 bases each). Germline CDR1 and CDR2: SGHVS and FNYEAQ. The CDR3 extends over 12 amino acids. The V end was cut by 2 bases, the J end by 10 bases, with 9 bases between. Here the CDR3 DNA reads TGTGCCAGCAGCTTAAGGGGGGAAGAGCAGTTCTTC. Residues: CASSLRGEEQFF.

This clonotype was detected a few times. This chain links TRBV24-1 with TRBJ1-2; 9 bases map to TRBD1. Germline assignment: CDR1 KGHDR and CDR2 SFDVKD. The CDR3 totals 16 residues. Trimming removed 4 bases from V and 6 bases from J; junction bases left unmatched: 11. CDR3 amino acids: CATSEGGTGRYNGYTF. CDR3 DNA: TGTGCCACCAGTGAAGGTGGGACAGGGAGGTACAATGGCTACACCTTC.

The chain uses TRBV28 and TRBJ2-2; 10 bases line up with TRBD2. The CDR3 has 15 residues. V trimming: 6 bases; J trimming: 1 base; junction bases outside the gene matches: 2. From germline, CDR1 is MDHEN and CDR2 SYDVKM. This CDR3 is CASRASGRNTGELFF. The CDR3 nucleotides are TGTGCCAGCAGGGCTAGCGGGAGGAACACCGGGGAGCTGTTTTTT. Filled out from reference TRBV28 and TRBJ2-2, the complete variable domain reads DVKVTQSSRYLVKRTGEKVFLECVQDMDHENMFWYRQDPGLGLRLIYFSYDVKMKEKGDIPEGYSVSREKKERFSLILESASTNQTSMYLCASRASGRNTGELFFGEGSRLTVL.

This clonotype has just a few counts. The V and J genes are TRBV4-2 and TRBJ2-3, with 16 bases matching TRBD2. V shed 3 bases, J shed 3 bases, and the junction held 9 bases outside the gene matches. This CDR3 has 19 residues. The germline V gene encodes CDR1 LGHNA and CDR2 YNFKEQ. The CDR3 nucleotides are TGTGCCAGCAGCCAGACCGGGACTAGCGGGGGGGCCCGGACAGATACGCAGTATTTT. This codes for CASSQTGTSGGARTDTQYF.

This clonotype showed up many times. This chain joins TRBV29-1 and TRBJ1-1, with a possible D match to TRBD1 (5 bases). Germline V lookup: CDR1 SQVTM, CDR2 ANQGSEA. V gave up 0 bases and J gave up 13 bases, with 18 bases separating them. The CDR3 consists of 13 residues. CDR3 protein: CSVEDPGPSPHFF. CDR3 bases: TGCAGCGTTGAAGATCCGGGACCTTCCCCCCATTTCTTT.

V usage is TRBV27 and J usage is TRBJ2-1; D remains unclear. CDR1 and CDR2 from the germline V gene are MNHEY and SMNVEV (reference sequence). V lost 7 bases to trimming and J lost 6 bases, with 10 bases between them. The CDR3 sequence is 12 residues long. The CDR3 bases are TGTGCCAGCACTCATACCAGCAATGAGCAGTTCTTC. Amino acid sequence: CASTHTSNEQFF.

This clonotype was counted a few times. This chain's CDR3 is CASSYSRQGGPGELFF. CDR3 DNA: TGTGCCAGCAGTTACTCGAGGCAGGGGGGCCCCGGGGAGCTGTTTTTT. V usage is TRBV6-2 or TRBV6-3 and J usage is TRBJ2-2; the D gene is possibly TRBD1 (7 bases). The V end lost 0 bases, the J end lost 6 bases, and 14 bases lay between the germline ends. CDR3 length: 16 amino acids. Looked up from germline, CDR1 is MNHEY and CDR2 is SVGEGT.

This clonotype was seen at least ten times. This chain uses TRBV12-3 or TRBV12-4 with TRBJ2-3; 10 positions agree with TRBD2. The CDR3 has 14 amino acids. V lost 2 bases, J lost 10 bases, and 6 bases stayed unmatched. The CDR3: CASSLTSGKGAQYF. As DNA, the CDR3 is TGTGCCAGCAGTTTAACTAGCGGGAAAGGAGCGCAGTATTTT.

This clonotype was detected only a few times. This rearrangement joins TRBV6-5 to TRBJ2-1; possibly TRBD1 or TRBD2 for D (5 bases each). V was clipped by 2 bases and J by 4 bases, with 21 bases between them. Germline lookup yields CDR1 MNHEY and CDR2 SVGAGI. This CDR3 region has 18 residues. The CDR3 loop is CASSYGGGRGAAYNEQFF. CDR3 nucleotide sequence: TGTGCCAGCAGTTACGGCGGAGGTCGAGGGGCTGCATACAATGAGCAGTTCTTC.

This chain joins TRBV6-5 and TRBJ1-1; tentative D call: TRBD1 (6 bases). The germline V gene encodes CDR1 MNHEY and CDR2 SVGAGI. This CDR3 spans 13 amino acids. Trimming shortened V by 2 bases and J by 8 bases, and 12 bases separated the two germline ends. The CDR3 nucleotides are TGTGCCAGCAGTTACCACACAGGGACCGAAGCTTTCTTT. Its translation: CASSYHTGTEAFF.

This clonotype showed up just a few times. The chain carries TRBV10-3 and TRBJ2-7; weak D call: TRBD1 (7 bases). This CDR3 region has 14 residues. Germline CDR1 reads ENHRY; CDR2 reads SYGVKD. Trimming removed 3 bases at V and 4 bases at J, with 13 bases between. CDR3 bases: TGTGCCATCAGTGATGGAGGGGGCGGATACGAGCAGTACGTC. Residues: CAISDGGGGYEQYV.

This rearrangement joins TRBV12-3 or TRBV12-4 to TRBJ1-5, with D unresolved. This CDR3 spans 13 amino acids. V was shortened by 4 bases and J by 3 bases, with 7 bases between the two germline ends. The CDR3 DNA is TGTGCCAGCAGTTCCATCATCAATCAGCCCCAGCATTTT. Its protein product is CASSSIINQPQHF.